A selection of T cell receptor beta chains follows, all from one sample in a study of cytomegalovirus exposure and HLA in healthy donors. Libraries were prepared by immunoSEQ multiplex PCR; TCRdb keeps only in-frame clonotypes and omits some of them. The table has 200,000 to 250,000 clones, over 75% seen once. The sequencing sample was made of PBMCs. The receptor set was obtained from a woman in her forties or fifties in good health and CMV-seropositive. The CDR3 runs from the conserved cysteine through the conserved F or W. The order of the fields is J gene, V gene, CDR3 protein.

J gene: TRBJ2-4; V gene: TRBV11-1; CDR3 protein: CASSKDRAVVAKNIQYF
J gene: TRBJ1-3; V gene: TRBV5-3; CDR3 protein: CAGHYLDIKPGNTIYF
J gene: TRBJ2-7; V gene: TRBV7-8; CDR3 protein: CASSLDGGYEQYF
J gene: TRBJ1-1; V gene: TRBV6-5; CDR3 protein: CASSEFRNTEAFF
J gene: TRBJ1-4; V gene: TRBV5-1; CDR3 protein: CASSRLAATNEKLFF
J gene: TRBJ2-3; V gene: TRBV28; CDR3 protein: CASHPTGESGPDTQYF
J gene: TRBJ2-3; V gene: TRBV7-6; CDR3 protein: CASSLRGVTVTDTQYF
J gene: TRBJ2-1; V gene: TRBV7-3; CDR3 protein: CASSSLGLAGDNEQFF
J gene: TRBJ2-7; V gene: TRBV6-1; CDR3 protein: CASSEPGHLYEQYF
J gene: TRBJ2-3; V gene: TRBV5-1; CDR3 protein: CASSLEGLRTDTQYF
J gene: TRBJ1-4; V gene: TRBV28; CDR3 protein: CASSLQGYEKLFF
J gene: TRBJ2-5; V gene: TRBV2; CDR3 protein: CASSGLSSGQETQYF
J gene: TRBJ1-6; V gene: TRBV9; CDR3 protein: CASSVGAEGSNSPLHF
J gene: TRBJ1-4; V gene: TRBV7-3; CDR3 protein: CASTSGGGRANEKLFF
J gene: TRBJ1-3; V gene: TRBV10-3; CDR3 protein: CAISEKGARGNTIYF
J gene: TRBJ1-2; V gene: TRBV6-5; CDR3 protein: CASSYRAQGIYGYTF